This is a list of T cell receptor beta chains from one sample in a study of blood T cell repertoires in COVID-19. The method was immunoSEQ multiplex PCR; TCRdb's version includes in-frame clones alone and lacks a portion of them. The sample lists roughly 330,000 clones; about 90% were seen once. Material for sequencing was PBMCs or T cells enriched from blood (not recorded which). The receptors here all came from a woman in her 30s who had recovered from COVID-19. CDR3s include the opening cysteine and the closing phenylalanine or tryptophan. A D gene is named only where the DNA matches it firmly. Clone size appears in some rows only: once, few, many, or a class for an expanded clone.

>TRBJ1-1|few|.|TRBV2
CASSESKTEAFF
TGTGCCAGCAGTGAAAGCAAGACTGAAGCTTTCTTT
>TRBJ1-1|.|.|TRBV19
CAIGGRADTEAFF
TGTGCAATAGGGGGACGGGCGGACACTGAAGCTTTCTTT
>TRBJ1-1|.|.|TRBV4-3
CASSQGGGGNTEAFF
TGCGCCAGCAGCCAAGGGGGGGGCGGGAACACTGAAGCTTTCTTT
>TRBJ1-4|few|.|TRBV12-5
CASGRGQVNEKLFF
TGTGCTAGTGGAAGGGGACAAGTTAATGAAAAACTGTTTTTT
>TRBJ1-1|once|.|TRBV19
CASSIGRTTNTEAFF
TGTGCCAGTAGTATAGGTAGGACAACGAACACTGAAGCTTTCTTT
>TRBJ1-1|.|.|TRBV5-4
CASSQPDRLTEAFF
TGTGCCAGCAGCCAACCCGACAGGCTCACTGAAGCTTTCTTT
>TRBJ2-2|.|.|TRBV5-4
CASSYGQRRNTGELFF
TGTGCCAGCAGCTATGGACAGCGCCGGAACACCGGGGAGCTGTTTTTT
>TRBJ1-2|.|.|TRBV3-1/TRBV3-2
CASSQHRTDYGYTF
TGTGCCAGCAGCCAACACAGGACAGACTATGGCTACACCTTC
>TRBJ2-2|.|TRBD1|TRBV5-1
CASSAWTGGSTGELFF
TGCGCCAGCAGCGCATGGACAGGGGGAAGCACCGGGGAGCTGTTTTTT
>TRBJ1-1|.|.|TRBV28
CASSLYRRNTEAFF
TGTGCCAGCAGTTTATACCGCAGGAACACTGAAGCTTTCTTT
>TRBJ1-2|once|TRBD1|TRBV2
CASSAGTGSSGYTF
TGTGCCAGCAGCGCCGGGACAGGGAGTAGTGGCTACACCTTC
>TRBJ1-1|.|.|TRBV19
CASSTPLDMMDTEAFF
TGTGCCAGTAGTACCCCCCTGGACATGATGGACACTGAAGCTTTCTTT
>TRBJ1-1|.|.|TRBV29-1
CSVEGRGTEAFF
TGCAGCGTGGAAGGGAGGGGCACTGAAGCTTTCTTT
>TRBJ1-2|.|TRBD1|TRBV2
CASSEYRGDVGYTF
TGTGCCAGCAGTGAATACAGGGGCGATGTGGGCTACACCTTC
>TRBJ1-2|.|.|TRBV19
CASKTARGDTYGYTF
TGTGCCAGTAAAACTGCCCGGGGAGATACCTATGGCTACACCTTC
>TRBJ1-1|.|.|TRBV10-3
CAISDSPELAFF
TGTGCCATCAGTGACTCGCCGGAGCTGGCTTTCTTT
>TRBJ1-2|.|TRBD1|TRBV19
CASSIAVPGQSYGYTF
TGTGCCAGTAGTATAGCCGTCCCGGGACAGTCCTATGGCTACACCTTC
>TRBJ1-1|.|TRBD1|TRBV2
CASSAYTGDTEAFF
TGTGCCAGCAGTGCCTATACAGGGGACACTGAAGCTTTCTTT
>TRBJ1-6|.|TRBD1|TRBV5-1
CASSLGGGDSPLHF
TGCGCCAGCAGCTTGGGAGGGGGCGATTCACCCCTCCACTTT
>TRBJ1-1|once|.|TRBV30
CAWSGQGSTEAFF
TGTGCCTGGAGTGGGCAGGGAAGCACTGAAGCTTTCTTT
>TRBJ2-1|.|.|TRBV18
CASSPRAGTYNEQFF
TGTGCCAGCTCACCTCGGGCGGGGACCTACAATGAGCAGTTCTTC
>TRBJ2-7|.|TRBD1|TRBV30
CAWRDRGSTVHEQYF
TGTGCCTGGCGGGACAGGGGTTCGACGGTCCACGAGCAGTACTTC
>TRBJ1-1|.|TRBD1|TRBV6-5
CASSTPLDRAAFF
TGTGCCAGCAGTACGCCCTTGGACAGGGCAGCTTTCTTT
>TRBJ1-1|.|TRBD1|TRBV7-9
CASSPDRDATEAFF
TGTGCCAGCAGCCCGGACAGGGACGCCACTGAAGCTTTCTTT
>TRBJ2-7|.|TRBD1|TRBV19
CASSKPGTGGRSEQYF
TGTGCCAGTAGTAAGCCCGGGACAGGAGGGCGGTCTGAGCAGTACTTC
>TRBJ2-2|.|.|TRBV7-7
CASSKTGKRETGELFF
TGTGCTAGCAGCAAAACAGGGAAGAGGGAAACCGGGGAGCTGTTTTTT
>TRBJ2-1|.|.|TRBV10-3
CAISAQGSYNEQFF
TGTGCCATCAGTGCCCAGGGCTCCTACAATGAGCAGTTCTTC
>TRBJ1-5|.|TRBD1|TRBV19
CASSEGVLVQGALPNQPQHF
TGTGCCAGTAGTGAAGGTGTCCTTGTTCAGGGGGCTTTACCCAATCAGCCCCAGCATTTT
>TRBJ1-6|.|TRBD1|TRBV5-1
CASRPDRGFSPLHF
TGCGCCAGCAGACCCGACAGGGGATTCTCACCCCTCCACTTT
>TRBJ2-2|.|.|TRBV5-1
CASRTHGTPGGELFF
TGCGCCAGCAGGACCCATGGGACTCCCGGCGGGGAGCTGTTTTTT
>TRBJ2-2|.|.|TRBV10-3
CAISERASPGELFF
TGTGCCATCAGTGAGAGAGCTTCCCCCGGGGAGCTGTTTTTT
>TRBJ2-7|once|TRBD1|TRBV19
CASSTPGTGVLKQYF
TGTGCCAGTAGTACCCCCGGGACAGGGGTTTTGAAGCAGTACTTC
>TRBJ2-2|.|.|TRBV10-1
CASSDRVDGELFF
TGCGCCAGCAGTGACAGGGTTGACGGGGAGCTGTTTTTT
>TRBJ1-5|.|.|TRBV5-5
CASSLVTPNSNQPQHF
TGTGCCAGCAGCTTGGTAACGCCTAATAGCAATCAGCCCCAGCATTTT
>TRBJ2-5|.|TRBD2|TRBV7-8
CASSLLLAGGETQYF
TGTGCCAGCAGCTTATTATTAGCGGGCGGGGAGACCCAGTACTTC
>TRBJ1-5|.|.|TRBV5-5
CASSLVSVSNQPQHF
TGTGCCAGCAGCTTGGTGTCGGTTAGCAATCAGCCCCAGCATTTT
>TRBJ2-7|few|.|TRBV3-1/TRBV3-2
CASSQPDRVEQYF
TGTGCCAGCAGCCAACCGGACAGAGTCGAGCAGTACTTC
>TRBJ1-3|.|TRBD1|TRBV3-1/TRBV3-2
CASSPDRAGNTIYF
TGTGCCAGCAGCCCGGACAGGGCTGGAAACACCATATATTTT
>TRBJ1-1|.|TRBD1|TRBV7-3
CASSPGQGLNTEAFF
TGTGCCAGCAGCCCCGGACAGGGTTTGAACACTGAAGCTTTCTTT
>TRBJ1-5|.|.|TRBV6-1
CASSESKPQHF
TGTGCCAGCAGTGAATCTAAGCCCCAGCATTTT
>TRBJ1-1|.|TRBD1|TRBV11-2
CASSLGAGGNEAFF
TGTGCCAGCAGCTTAGGTGCAGGGGGCAATGAAGCTTTCTTT
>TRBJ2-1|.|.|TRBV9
CASSVVREAYNEQFF
TGTGCCAGCAGCGTAGTGCGTGAAGCCTACAATGAGCAGTTCTTC
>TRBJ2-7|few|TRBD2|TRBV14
CASSPGTSSYEQYF
TGTGCCAGCAGCCCAGGGACTAGCTCCTACGAGCAGTACTTC
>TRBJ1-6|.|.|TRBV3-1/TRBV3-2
CASSQWTASYNSPLHF
TGTGCCAGCAGCCAATGGACAGCCAGCTATAATTCACCCCTCCACTTT
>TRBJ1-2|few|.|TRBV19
CASSGWAGDGYTF
TGTGCCAGTAGCGGTTGGGCAGGGGATGGCTACACCTTC
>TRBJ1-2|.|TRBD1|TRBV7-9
CASSFQGEDGYTF
TGTGCCAGCAGCTTCCAGGGGGAGGATGGCTACACCTTC
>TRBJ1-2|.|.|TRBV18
CASSPGERGYTF
TGTGCCAGCTCACCAGGGGAGAGGGGCTACACCTTC